This T cell receptor (beta chain) was sequenced for a study of T cell responses to AZD1222 COVID-19 vaccine. Regarding the study as a whole: In a largely white British group with more females than males, clonal diversity was possibly underestimated. Of spike-specific TCRs, nearly half reportedly target regions left unmutated in variants. It was only after the peak T cell response that any repertoires were sampled.

Regarding this clone: The antigen remains undetermined.

The protocol was immunoSEQ multiplex PCR, while the TCRdb copy is restricted to in-frame clones and leaves out a portion. Of about 130,000 clones listed, 90% are singletons. CDR3 length: 16 residues. Germline CDR1 reads MGHRA; CDR2 reads YSYEKL. V lost 0 bases and J lost 1, with 10 bases in between. The source of this sequence is an adult in good health. Here the sequenced sample was peripheral blood, taken on day 0 of AZD1222 vaccination. The rearrangement uses TRBV4-1 and TRBJ1-5, with unresolved D. In nucleotides, the CDR3 is TGCGCCAGCAGCCAAGATCCCGAGAGAAGCAATCAGCCCCAGCATTTT. It specifies CASSQDPERSNQPQHF.